This TCR beta chain was recorded in a study of cytomegalovirus exposure and HLA in healthy donors. Study-level information: T cells numbering around 190 million yielded some 100 million unique TCR beta sequences in an earlier analysis.

The study's findings and limits: A list of about 160 TCR beta chains associated with cytomegalovirus was given.

Only a few counts were recorded for this clone. Its antigen is still unknown. The PCR ran on 60 Vbeta and 13 Jbeta primers. Repertoires were generated with immunoSEQ multiplex PCR, while TCRdb's copy carries only in-frame clones and drops some. The profile shows approximately 190,000 clones, roughly 80% of them singletons. Germline CDR1 and CDR2: SGHTA and FQGNSA. Trimming left V 8 bases short and J 3 bases short, with 10 bases between. There are 13 residues in the CDR3. The receptor was derived from a woman aged 18-29 years in good health and CMV-seronegative. Sample: PBMCs. This rearrangement joins TRBV7-2 to TRBJ1-4, with D maybe TRBD1 (6 bases). The CDR3 DNA is TGTGCCAGCGCAAAGGGGGCTAATGAAAAACTGTTTTTT. Translating gives CASAKGANEKLFF.